The 21 T cell receptor beta chains reported below all come from one sample, sequenced in a study of radiation and T cells in renal cell carcinoma. Data came from immunoSEQ multiplex PCR; TCRdb stores just in-frame clones and leaves some out. The data contain approximately 90,000 clones, 85% of them seen just once; the ten biggest clones take up 9.4%. The time point is: blood 4 weeks post-SBRT, at nephrectomy. Treatment meaning: 15 Gy SBRT to primary tumor, nephrectomy 4 weeks later. The sample was blood, taken from a patient whose treatment included radiotherapy and nephrectomy. The receptors come from a man between 50 and 59 years old with renal cell carcinoma.

The chain has TRBV6-1 and TRBJ2-3; weak D call: TRBD2 (6 bases). There are 13 residues in the CDR3. Germline values: CDR1 MNHNS, CDR2 SASEGT. The CDR3 bases are TGTGTGGTTGGGGGGTGGGGCCCAGATACGCAGTATTTT. Translated, it gives CVVGGWGPDTQYF.

This rearrangement joins TRBV27 to TRBJ2-6; D unclear. CDR3 length: 15 amino acids. Germline V lookup: CDR1 MNHEY, CDR2 SMNVEV (reference sequence). Between the trimmed V and J ends, which lost 2 bases and 2 bases, there was a span of 7 bases. CDR3: CASSLAGAGANVLTF. The CDR3, as DNA: TGTGCCAGCAGTTTAGCAGGCGCTGGGGCCAACGTCCTGACTTTC.

This sequence joins TRBV5-1 and TRBJ2-1; 8 nucleotides agree with TRBD2. The germline V gene has CDR1 SGHRS and CDR2 YFSETQ. After removal of 4 bases from V and 9 bases from J, the junction contained 15 bases not matched to a gene. The CDR3 length is 16 residues. The CDR3 reads CASSPEGLAGRAEQFF. The CDR3 DNA reads as TGCGCCAGCAGCCCAGAAGGACTAGCAGGTAGGGCTGAGCAGTTCTTC.

This clone is a singleton in its sample. The rearrangement links TRBV4-2 to TRBJ1-2, with 9 bases matching TRBD1. The CDR3 runs 21 residues. Germline V gives CDR1 LGHNA, CDR2 YNFKEQ. Losses at the gene ends were 0 bases for V and 0 bases for J; bases not matched to a gene: 17. The CDR3 protein is CASSQDSQGGGTGRANYGYTF. DNA for the CDR3: TGTGCCAGCAGCCAAGACTCCCAGGGAGGTGGGACAGGGAGAGCTAACTATGGCTACACCTTC.

The chain has TRBV28 and TRBJ2-7; D gene uncertain. This CDR3 spans 11 amino acids. V dropped 5 bases and J dropped 2 bases, with 4 bases sitting between them. CDR1 MDHEN and CDR2 SYDVKM come from the germline V gene. The CDR3 here is CASSETYEQYF. CDR3 DNA sequence: TGTGCCAGCAGTGAAACCTACGAGCAGTACTTC.

V is TRBV28 and J is TRBJ1-5; D might be TRBD1 (5 bases). This CDR3 comprises 15 residues. Germline CDR1 and CDR2: MDHEN and SYDVKM. V shed 4 bases and J shed 0 bases, with 10 bases lying between them. The DNA of the CDR3 is TGTGCCAGCAGTTCGACAGATTATAGCAATCAGCCCCAGCATTTT. It specifies CASSSTDYSNQPQHF.

The CDR3 bases are TGTGCCAGCAGCGTTAGCGTCCATGAGCAGTTCTTC. Translation gives CASSVSVHEQFF. The V gene is TRBV7-2, the J gene TRBJ2-1; weak D call: TRBD2 (5 bases). The CDR3 totals 12 residues. V was clipped by 5 bases and J by 8 bases, with 10 bases between them. CDR1 is SGHTA, CDR2 FQGNSA, per germline.

This clone occurred once. J is TRBJ2-4 and V is TRBV7-9; TRBD1 is a possible D gene (5 bases). The ends were cut back, 1 base at V and 5 bases at J, with 9 bases in the middle. The CDR3 has 14 residues. Germline assignment: CDR1 SEHNR and CDR2 FQNEAQ (reference sequence). The CDR3 nucleotides read TGTGCCAGCAGCTTAGTAGGGGTCCAAAACATTCAGTACTTC. It specifies CASSLVGVQNIQYF.

The gene calls are TRBV4-1 and TRBJ2-7; possible D gene TRBD1, 6 bases. CDR1 is MGHRA, CDR2 YSYEKL, per germline. V was shortened by 0 bases and J by 1 base, with 10 bases between the two germline ends. CDR3 size: 15 residues. The CDR3 DNA reads TGCGCCAGCAGCCAAGACAGGGGCGATTCCTACGAGCAGTACTTC. It codes for CASSQDRGDSYEQYF.

This clone was seen only a few times. The rearrangement joins TRBV5-1 to TRBJ2-3; maybe TRBD1 (6 bases). The V end was cut by 4 bases, the J end by 4 bases, with 16 bases between. Germline CDR1 is SGHRS and CDR2 is YFSETQ. The CDR3 consists of 15 residues. This CDR3 reads CASSRDTEGADTQYF. The CDR3 coding sequence is TGCGCCAGCAGCCGGGACACCGAGGGGGCAGATACGCAGTATTTT.

This chain connects TRBV7-2 to TRBJ2-7; perhaps TRBD1 as D (6 bases). Trimming removed 0 bases at V and 2 bases at J, with 11 bases between. Looked up from germline, CDR1 is SGHTA and CDR2 is FQGNSA. CDR3 size: 15 residues. CDR3 DNA: TGTGCCAGCAGCTTAGCTTTGACAGGAACCTACGAGCAGTACTTC. Residues: CASSLALTGTYEQYF.

V usage is TRBV6-1 and J usage is TRBJ1-5; D ambiguous. Trimming removed 4 bases at V and 5 bases at J, with 6 bases between. The CDR3 runs to 12 residues. Germline CDR1 and CDR2: MNHNS and SASEGT. The CDR3 coding sequence is TGTGCCAGCAGTGGGGTTTATCAGCCCCAGCATTTT. It translates to CASSGVYQPQHF.

The chain recombines TRBV5-1 with TRBJ2-7; 10 bases agree with TRBD1. Per the germline V gene, CDR1 is SGHRS and CDR2 is YFSETQ. CDR3 size: 14 residues. The trim removed 2 bases at V and 6 bases at J, leaving 5 bases unmatched. The CDR3, as DNA: TGCGCCAGCAGCTTCGGGACAGGGGCCCCCGAGCAGTACTTC. Encoded protein: CASSFGTGAPEQYF.

In this sample, this clone turned up once. This sequence joins TRBV19 and TRBJ1-5; possible D gene TRBD1, 6 bases. V was trimmed by 7 bases and J by 7 bases, leaving 17 bases between them. This CDR3 is built from 14 residues. Germline loops: CDR1 LNHDA, CDR2 SQIVND (reference sequence). The chain's CDR3 is CASTSGGGGQPQHF. The CDR3 region has the DNA TGTGCCAGTACCTCCGGGGGCGGGGGACAGCCCCAGCATTTT.

The V and J genes are TRBV15 and TRBJ2-7, with a tentative D call TRBD1 (6 bases). This CDR3 contains 12 residues. The V end was cut by 6 bases, the J end by 5 bases, with 11 bases between. Germline V gives CDR1 LNHNV, CDR2 YYDKDF (reference sequence). CDR3 region: CATRGRGHEQYF. CDR3 nucleotide sequence: TGTGCCACCAGGGGCAGGGGCCACGAGCAGTACTTC.

V usage is TRBV7-9 and J usage is TRBJ1-6; D is undetermined. V was pared by 1 base and J by 6 bases, with 10 bases between. Germline CDR1 SEHNR, CDR2 FQNEAQ (reference sequence). This CDR3 region has 15 residues. The chain's CDR3 is CASSLGSSGNSPLHF. The CDR3, as DNA: TGTGCCAGCAGCTTAGGATCATCCGGTAATTCACCCCTCCACTTT.

This rearrangement joins TRBV7-9 to TRBJ1-1; D remains ambiguous. Trimming stripped 2 bases from V and 0 bases from J, with 1 base between. The germline gives CDR1 SEHNR, CDR2 FQNEAQ (reference sequence). This CDR3 has 12 residues. For the CDR3, the DNA is TGTGCCAGCAGCTTAATGAACACTGAAGCTTTCTTT. Amino acids: CASSLMNTEAFF.

This sequence joins TRBV7-8 and TRBJ2-2; D is undetermined. Per germline, CDR1 SGHVS and CDR2 FQNEAQ. Trimming stripped 3 bases from V and 5 bases from J, with 7 bases between. The CDR3 contains 13 residues. For the CDR3, the DNA is TGTGCCAGCAGCTTCCCGGGTACCGGGGAGCTGTTTTTT. Its translation: CASSFPGTGELFF.

The gene calls are TRBV7-9 and TRBJ2-7, with D possibly being TRBD2 (6 bases). Trimming pared 8 bases from V and 4 bases from J, leaving 15 bases between. Germline values: CDR1 SEHNR, CDR2 FQNEAQ (reference sequence). The CDR3 totals 13 residues. Here the CDR3 reads CASGAGPSYEQYF. For the CDR3, the DNA is TGTGCCAGCGGGGCGGGGCCATCTTACGAGCAGTACTTC.

This clone occurred once. The chain combines TRBV10-3 with TRBJ1-2; weak D call: TRBD1 (5 bases). The CDR3 covers 13 residues. Between the trimmed V and J ends, which lost 2 bases and 5 bases, there was a span of 9 bases. From germline, CDR1 is ENHRY and CDR2 SYGVKD. CDR3 bases: TGTGCCATCAGTGAGGAAGGGGTGTATGGCTACACCTTC. Its translation is CAISEEGVYGYTF.

The chain has TRBV15 and TRBJ1-5; D is ambiguous. This CDR3 has 16 residues. Deletions cut 5 bases from V and 3 bases from J, with 17 bases between. The V gene's germline CDR1 is LNHNV and CDR2 YYDKDF (reference sequence). CDR3 bases: TGTGCCACCAGCGGAGGTCGGGGAGGGCCCAATCAGCCCCAGCATTTT. The encoded protein is CATSGGRGGPNQPQHF.